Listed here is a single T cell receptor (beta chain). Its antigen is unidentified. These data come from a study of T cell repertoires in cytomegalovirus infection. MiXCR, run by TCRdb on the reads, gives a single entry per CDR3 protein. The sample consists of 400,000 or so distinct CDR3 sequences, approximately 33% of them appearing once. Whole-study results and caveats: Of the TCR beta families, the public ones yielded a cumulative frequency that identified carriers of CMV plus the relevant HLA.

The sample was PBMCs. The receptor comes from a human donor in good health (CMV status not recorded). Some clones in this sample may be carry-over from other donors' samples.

For the CDR3, the DNA is TGTGCCAGCACCCCCCTGAGGGGAGAAAAGTCCTACGAGCAGTACTTC. Its translation: CASTPLRGEKSYEQYF. The rearrangement links TRBV6-5 to TRBJ2-7; perhaps D is TRBD1 or TRBD2 (5 bases each). The ends were cut back, 7 bases at V and 1 base at J, with 20 bases in the middle. The CDR3 loop spans 16 amino acids. Germline V gene data show CDR1 as MNHEY and CDR2 as SVGAGI.